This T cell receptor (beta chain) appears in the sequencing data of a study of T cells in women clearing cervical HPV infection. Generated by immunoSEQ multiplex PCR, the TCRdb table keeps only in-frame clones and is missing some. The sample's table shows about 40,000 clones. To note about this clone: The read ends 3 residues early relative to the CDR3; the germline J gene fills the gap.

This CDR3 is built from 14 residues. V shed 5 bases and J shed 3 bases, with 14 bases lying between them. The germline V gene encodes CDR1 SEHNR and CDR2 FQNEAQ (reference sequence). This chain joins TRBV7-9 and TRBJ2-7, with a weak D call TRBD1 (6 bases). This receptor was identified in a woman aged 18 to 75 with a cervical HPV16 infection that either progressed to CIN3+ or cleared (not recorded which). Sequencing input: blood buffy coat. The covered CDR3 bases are TGTGCCAGCAGCCGAGAAGACAGGAACTACGAG. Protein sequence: CASSREDRNYE. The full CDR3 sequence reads CASSREDRNYEQYF. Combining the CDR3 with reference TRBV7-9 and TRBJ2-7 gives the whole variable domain DTGVSQNPRHKITKRGQNVTFRCDPISEHNRLYWYRQTLGQGPEFLTYFQNEAQLEKSRLLSDRFSAERPKGSFSTLEIQRTEQGDSAMYLCASSREDRNYEQYFGPGTRLTVT.